This T cell receptor (beta chain) was identified during a study of blood T cell repertoires in COVID-19. About the research overall: Nucleic acid was either cDNA or gDNA, and it came from T cells, B-cell-depleted T cells, or PBMCs.

V dropped 0 bases and J dropped 7; count of bases not matched to a gene: 10. This CDR3 is 16 amino acids long. The germline V gene has CDR1 SGHVS and CDR2 FQNEAQ. Original methodology: Reference gene primer amplification in the assay estimated nucleated cell counts. Profiling relied on immunoSEQ multiplex PCR, and the TCRdb table lists in-frame clones only, not all of them. The V and J calls and clone size come from that table; D and trimming were worked out from the DNA. The sample has a few hundred thousand clones, roughly 77% seen once. This TCR was sampled from a woman aged 80 or over with acute or convalescent COVID-19. The sample taken for sequencing was peripheral blood. The chain employs TRBV7-8 and TRBJ1-2, with 8 nucleotides matching TRBD1. The CDR3 region is CASSLAPRGPPSGYTF. The CDR3 DNA sequence: TGTGCCAGCAGCTTAGCTCCCAGGGGGCCCCCGAGTGGCTACACCTTC.